The 30 T cell receptor beta chains given below trace back to one sample, sequenced in a study of early T cells in non-severe SARS-CoV-2 infection. TCRdb re-analysed the 5' RACE reads in MiXCR, keeping a single row per CDR3 protein. Of approximately 80,000 distinct CDR3 sequences in the sample, roughly 12% were seen once. The specimen was whole blood, collected at baseline. The receptors were gathered from an adult who was a healthcare worker with PCR-confirmed SARS-CoV-2 infection or an uninfected control (not recorded which).

There are many counts of this clonotype. The rearrangement uses TRBV14 and TRBJ2-2; no reliable D call. Trimming removed 1 base from V and 5 bases from J, with 11 bases in between. CDR3 length equals 15 residues. CDR1 SGHDN and CDR2 FVKESK come from the germline V gene. For the CDR3, the DNA is TGTGCCAGCAGCCAAGGGATTGCGTGGACCGGGGAGCTGTTTTTT. Translation: CASSQGIAWTGELFF. The entire variable domain, with the rest obtained from reference TRBV14 and TRBJ2-2, is as follows: EAGVTQFPSHSVIEKGQTVTLRCDPISGHDNLYWYRRVMGKEIKFLLHFVKESKQDESGMPNNRFLAERTGGTYSTLKVQPAELEDSGVYFCASSQGIAWTGELFFGEGSRLTVL.

This clonotype was counted a few times. The V call is TRBV7-6, the J call TRBJ2-5; D is ambiguous. Trimming stripped 4 bases from V and 2 bases from J, with 5 bases between. The CDR3 runs 12 residues. The V gene's germline CDR1 is SGHVS and CDR2 FNYEAQ. CDR3 nucleotide sequence: TGTGCCAGCAGCTCGTCTCAAGAGACCCAGTACTTC. Amino acids: CASSSSQETQYF.

This clonotype was detected ten times or more. The genes are TRBV11-3 and TRBJ1-1; a weak D match, TRBD1 (6 bases). Trimming took 3 bases from V and 4 from J, leaving 9 bases between them. CDR3 size: 13 residues. Per germline, CDR1 SGHNT and CDR2 YENEEA. The CDR3 loop reads CASSFQGRTEAFF. The CDR3 region has the DNA TGTGCCAGCAGCTTTCAGGGGCGCACTGAAGCTTTCTTT. Full variable domain (rest looked up from reference TRBV11-3 and TRBJ1-1): EAGVVQSPRYKIIEKKQPVAFWCNPISGHNTLYWYLQNLGQGPELLIRYENEEAVDDSQLPKDRFSAERLKGVDSTLKIQPAELGDSAVYLCASSFQGRTEAFFGQGTRLTVV.

The chain carries TRBV18 and TRBJ2-7, with D unclear. Germline CDR1 KGHSH, CDR2 LQKENI. The germline V and J ends were trimmed by 3 bases and 9 bases, with 12 bases remaining between them. This CDR3 is 12 amino acids long. In nucleotides, the CDR3 is TGTGCCAGCTCACCGACGATCCCGGGGCAGTACTTC. It translates to CASSPTIPGQYF.

V and J are TRBV5-1 and TRBJ2-5, with 7 bases matching TRBD1. Germline-derived CDR1 and CDR2 are SGHRS and YFSETQ. The V segment lost 0 bases and the J segment 1 base; nucleotides outside the gene matches: 6. There are 16 residues in the CDR3. This CDR3 is CASSLGLGQAQETQYF. Written as DNA, the CDR3 is TGCGCCAGCAGCTTGGGACTTGGACAGGCCCAAGAGACCCAGTACTTC.

The chain is built from TRBV2 and TRBJ1-4; D perhaps matches TRBD1 (5 bases). The V and J ends lost 8 bases and 5 bases respectively, with 12 bases between them. The CDR3 has 13 residues. Looked up from germline, CDR1 is SNHLY and CDR2 is FYNNEI. The CDR3 sequence is CASGQGRNEKLFF. The CDR3 DNA reads as TGTGCCAGCGGGCAGGGCAGAAATGAAAAACTGTTTTTT. The variable domain in full, with the rest retrieved from reference TRBV2 and TRBJ1-4, is EPEVTQTPSHQVTQMGQEVILRCVPISNHLYFYWYRQILGQKVEFLVSFYNNEISEKSEIFDDQFSVERPDGSNFTLKIRSTKLEDSAMYFCASGQGRNEKLFFGSGTQLSVL.

This clonotype was seen only a few times. This rearrangement joins TRBV5-5 to TRBJ1-1, with a tentative D call TRBD1 (5 bases). V lost 4 bases and J lost 13, with 17 bases in between. The CDR3 sequence is 12 residues long. The germline gives CDR1 SGHKS, CDR2 YYEKEE (reference sequence). The CDR3 loop is CASSGLGTRVFF. The CDR3 nucleotides are TGTGCCAGCAGCGGGCTGGGCACCAGGGTTTTCTTT.

This clonotype was seen a few times. The chain uses TRBV20-1 and TRBJ1-4; D remains ambiguous. Trimming removed 0 bases at V and 3 bases at J, with 14 bases between. Germline assignment: CDR1 DFQATT and CDR2 SNEGSKA (reference sequence). There are 16 residues in the CDR3. The CDR3 coding sequence is TGCAGTGCTAGAGATAATGAGGGCTTCTCTAATGAAAAACTGTTTTTT. This encodes CSARDNEGFSNEKLFF.

V gene TRBV18 combines with J gene TRBJ2-7; 8 nucleotides align to TRBD2. The CDR3 contains 15 residues. The V and J ends lost 4 bases and 5 bases, in that order; junction bases with no gene match: 10. In germline, CDR1 is KGHSH, CDR2 LQKENI. The CDR3 DNA sequence: TGTGCCAGCTCACTCCGGGGGAGGGGACTAGACGAGCAGTACTTC. This encodes CASSLRGRGLDEQYF.

This clonotype was found a few times. The CDR3 loop is CSARRTGRGNTEAFF. CDR3 nucleotide sequence: TGCAGTGCTAGGAGGACAGGACGGGGGAACACTGAAGCTTTCTTT. The chain uses TRBV20-1 and TRBJ1-1; 7 nucleotides match TRBD1. The CDR3 length is 15 residues. Trimming took 3 bases from V and 1 from J; bases not matched to a gene: 8. The germline V gene encodes CDR1 DFQATT and CDR2 SNEGSKA (reference sequence).

The chain carries TRBV19 and TRBJ2-7; D ambiguous. Germline lookup yields CDR1 LNHDA and CDR2 SQIVND (reference sequence). The germline V and J ends were trimmed by 7 bases and 2 bases, with 15 bases remaining between them. This CDR3 region has 14 residues. CDR3 sequence reads: CASMSAGQTYEQYF. CDR3 nucleotide sequence: TGTGCCAGTATGTCGGCAGGCCAAACCTACGAGCAGTACTTC. Full variable domain (remainder filled in from reference TRBV19 and TRBJ2-7): DGGITQSPKYLFRKEGQNVTLSCEQNLNHDAMYWYRQDPGQGLRLIYYSQIVNDFQKGDIAEGYSVSREKKESFPLTVTSAQKNPTAFYLCASMSAGQTYEQYFGPGTRLTVT.

This clonotype was counted many times. The chain recombines TRBV6-5 with TRBJ2-1; 9 nucleotides line up with TRBD1. Germline loops: CDR1 MNHEY, CDR2 SVGAGI. Trimming cost V 6 bases and J 0 bases; bases outside gene matches: 12. There are 18 residues in the CDR3. CDR3 in DNA: TGTGCCAGCAGAACAGGGGGCATGTTTGGGAGCTCCTACAATGAGCAGTTCTTC. Translation gives CASRTGGMFGSSYNEQFF.

For this clonotype: The junction and the germline gene differ at one end; a read error may be behind it. The chain carries TRBV29-1 and TRBJ1-1, with 8 bases that match TRBD1. Germline CDR1 SQVTM, CDR2 ANQGSEA. CDR3 length equals 13 residues. The DNA for the CDR3 is TGCAGCGTGACAACAGGGGGGAACACTGAAGCTTACTTT. As protein: CSVTTGGNTEAYF.

This clonotype was seen only a few times. CDR3 bases: TGCAGCGTAGGGCAGGGTTTTCTTCAGTTCTTC. Translated: CSVGQGFLQFF. The chain combines TRBV29-1 with TRBJ2-1; D possibly corresponds to TRBD1 (5 bases). V shed 6 bases and J shed 13 bases, with 16 bases lying between them. Germline CDR1 and CDR2: SQVTM and ANQGSEA. The CDR3 spans 11 residues.

The chain recombines TRBV5-4 with TRBJ1-2, with 10 bases identical to TRBD1. Germline values: CDR1 SGHNT, CDR2 YYREEE (reference sequence). Trimming at V came to 4 bases and at J to 4 bases, leaving 4 bases not matched to a gene. The CDR3 consists of 14 residues. The CDR3 region is CASSADRGIYGYTF. As DNA, the CDR3 is TGTGCCAGCAGCGCGGACAGGGGGATCTATGGCTACACCTTC.

This clonotype was recorded many times. The chain carries TRBV5-1 and TRBJ2-1; D is uncertain. The V end lost 1 base, the J end lost 2 bases, and 7 bases lay between the germline ends. This CDR3 spans 14 amino acids. Germline loops: CDR1 SGHRS, CDR2 YFSETQ. CDR3 coding DNA: TGCGCCAGCAGCTTGAATGAGCCCTACAATGAGCAGTTCTTC. Residues: CASSLNEPYNEQFF.

The rearrangement uses TRBV9 and TRBJ2-2, with 12 bases fitting TRBD2. Germline V lookup: CDR1 SGDLS, CDR2 YYNGEE. The CDR3 extends over 18 amino acids. Trimming took 0 bases from V and 0 from J; bases not matched to a gene: 3. DNA for the CDR3: TGTGCCAGCAGCGTAGCACTAGCGGGGGGCCCGAACACCGGGGAGCTGTTTTTT. It yields the protein CASSVALAGGPNTGELFF.

This clonotype was counted many times. V is TRBV4-2 and J is TRBJ1-1; unclear D gene. The CDR3 is 15 residues long. Trimming took 4 bases from V and 1 from J, leaving 13 bases between them. CDR1 and CDR2 (germline): LGHNA, YNFKEQ. This chain's CDR3 is CASSPRVRENTEAFF. In DNA, the CDR3 is TGTGCCAGCAGCCCTAGGGTACGTGAGAACACTGAAGCTTTCTTT.

This clonotype occurred a few times. The chain joins TRBV7-8 to TRBJ2-6, with a tentative D call TRBD1 (5 bases). The CDR3 spans 15 residues. V was pared by 6 bases and J by 2 bases, with 11 bases between. The V gene's germline CDR1 is SGHVS and CDR2 FQNEAQ. The CDR3: CASSSSTAGANVLTF. In DNA, the CDR3 is TGTGCCAGCAGTTCGTCGACAGCTGGGGCCAACGTCCTGACTTTC.

This clonotype showed up just a few times. The V and J genes are TRBV29-1 and TRBJ1-1; no reliable D call. The V end was cut by 7 bases, the J end by 4 bases, with 10 bases between. CDR1 is SQVTM, CDR2 ANQGSEA, per germline. This CDR3 spans 11 amino acids. The CDR3 DNA sequence: TGCAGCGGGAGCGTGTCCACTGAAGCTTTCTTT. The encoded protein is CSGSVSTEAFF.

This clonotype was seen repeatedly, ten times or more. The chain is built from TRBV3-1 and TRBJ1-1; no reliable D call. The CDR3 loop spans 15 amino acids. Per the germline V gene, CDR1 is LGHDT and CDR2 is YNNKEL (reference sequence). The V gene lost 3 bases and the J gene lost 5 bases, with 16 bases spanning the gap. CDR3 bases: TGTGCCAGCAGCCACCAGGCAAGTAGTGGGACTGAAGCTTTCTTT. It is translated as CASSHQASSGTEAFF.

This clonotype was found many times. The chain couples TRBV3-1 to TRBJ1-5; D possibly corresponds to TRBD1 (6 bases). Germline loops: CDR1 LGHDT, CDR2 YNNKEL (reference sequence). This CDR3 region has 20 residues. V was trimmed by 4 bases and J by 0 bases, leaving 25 bases between them. CDR3 in amino acids: CASSPSQGEGSAYSNQPQHF. The CDR3 DNA follows: TGTGCCAGCAGCCCGTCACAGGGAGAGGGATCGGCATATAGCAATCAGCCCCAGCATTTT.

The sample holds many counts of this clonotype. The chain employs TRBV29-1 and TRBJ2-1; no reliable D call. The CDR3 spans 13 residues. Per the germline V gene, CDR1 is SQVTM and CDR2 is ANQGSEA. V was cut by 6 bases and J by 8 bases, with 17 bases left in between. The CDR3 nucleotides are TGCAGCGTCCTCACACTGGATTGGGATGAGCAGTTCTTC. This encodes CSVLTLDWDEQFF.

This clonotype was recorded at least ten times. The rearrangement links TRBV20-1 to TRBJ1-4, with a possible D match to TRBD1 (6 bases). CDR1 and CDR2 from the germline V gene are DFQATT and SNEGSKA (reference sequence). CDR3 length: 12 amino acids. CDR3 sequence reads: CRADRSNEKLFF. The CDR3 DNA sequence: TGCAGGGCCGACAGGTCTAATGAAAAACTGTTTTTT.

This clonotype occurred a few times. This sequence joins TRBV20-1 and TRBJ1-1; D is uncertain. The CDR3 contains 11 residues. From germline, CDR1 is DFQATT and CDR2 SNEGSKA (reference sequence). V lost 1 base to trimming and J lost 8 bases, with 8 bases between them. The CDR3 region is CSARGVMEAFF. The CDR3 bases are TGCAGTGCTAGAGGGGTGATGGAAGCTTTCTTT.

This clonotype has at least ten counts. This chain uses TRBV11-2 with TRBJ2-7; D is undetermined. The V gene's germline CDR1 is SGHAT and CDR2 FQNNGV. The germline V and J ends were trimmed by 1 base and 3 bases, with 16 bases remaining between them. The CDR3 is made up of 16 amino acids. CDR3: CASSLATVLASYEQYF. In DNA form, the CDR3 reads TGTGCCAGCAGCTTAGCGACCGTACTCGCGAGCTACGAGCAGTACTTC.

The gene calls are TRBV19 and TRBJ1-1; D is unresolved. This CDR3 is built from 14 residues. CDR1 and CDR2 (germline): LNHDA, SQIVND (reference sequence). V lost 5 bases and J 4 bases, leaving 14 bases between the germline ends. The CDR3 region has the DNA TGTGCCAGTAGTCTCCTTCGATGGAGCACTGAAGCTTTCTTT. Translating gives CASSLLRWSTEAFF.

This clonotype was seen more than once but under ten times. The junction departs from germline at one end; a sequencing error may be responsible. J is TRBJ2-2 and V is TRBV5-4, with D unclear. This CDR3 has 16 amino acids. CDR1 SGHNT and CDR2 YYREEE come from the germline V gene (reference sequence). This chain's CDR3 is CASSFSRLGNAGELFF. The CDR3 region has the DNA TGTGCCAGCAGCTTCTCCCGTCTGGGGAACGCCGGGGAGCTGTTTTTT.

The rearrangement joins TRBV15 to TRBJ2-7; no clear D gene. The germline V gene has CDR1 LNHNV and CDR2 YYDKDF (reference sequence). The CDR3 has 14 residues. Trimming took 0 bases from V and 3 from J, leaving 9 bases between them. CDR3 in DNA: TGTGCCACCAGCAGAGATCTAAACAACTACGAGCAGTACTTC. Translating it yields CATSRDLNNYEQYF.

This chain joins TRBV29-1 and TRBJ1-2; 7 positions match TRBD1. CDR1 and CDR2 from the germline V gene are SQVTM and ANQGSEA. The CDR3 loop spans 12 amino acids. V shed 6 bases and J 4 bases; nucleotides not matched to a gene: 5. The CDR3 reads CSVSTGIYGYTF. The CDR3 nucleotides read TGCAGCGTCTCGACAGGGATCTATGGCTACACCTTC.